This T cell receptor beta chain derives from a study of cytomegalovirus exposure and HLA in healthy donors. Study-level background: In an early release, HLA-typed donors contributed 90 million or so unique TCR sequences. Most donors, around 81% of a few hundred genotyped, fell in the Caucasian-associated ancestry cluster. Study findings and constraints: When the data were analyzed later, several of the most significant clusters appeared to be linked to common viral pathogens. Relative to the approximately 660-donor mean, N-insertions were reportedly fewer in an Asian-associated ancestry cluster in a later analysis.

Losses at the gene ends were 5 bases for V and 1 base for J; bases not matched to a gene: 4. The CDR3 covers 14 residues. Germline lookup yields CDR1 SGHAT and CDR2 FQNNGV. The PCR ran on 60 Vbeta and 13 Jbeta primers. Assay used: immunoSEQ multiplex PCR; TCRdb lists only in-frame clones, some missing. The repertoire holds about 91,000 clones, around nine tenths seen once, with 9.2% in the top ten. This clone was detected once. Its antigen is unknown. This chain uses TRBV11-2 with TRBJ2-5; 7 bases align to TRBD2. The sequencing input was PBMCs. The TCR originated in a man aged 25-45 years in good health and CMV-seropositive. In nucleotides, the CDR3 is TGTGCCAGCAGCATTAGCGGGCCCCAAGAGACCCAGTACTTC. Protein: CASSISGPQETQYF.